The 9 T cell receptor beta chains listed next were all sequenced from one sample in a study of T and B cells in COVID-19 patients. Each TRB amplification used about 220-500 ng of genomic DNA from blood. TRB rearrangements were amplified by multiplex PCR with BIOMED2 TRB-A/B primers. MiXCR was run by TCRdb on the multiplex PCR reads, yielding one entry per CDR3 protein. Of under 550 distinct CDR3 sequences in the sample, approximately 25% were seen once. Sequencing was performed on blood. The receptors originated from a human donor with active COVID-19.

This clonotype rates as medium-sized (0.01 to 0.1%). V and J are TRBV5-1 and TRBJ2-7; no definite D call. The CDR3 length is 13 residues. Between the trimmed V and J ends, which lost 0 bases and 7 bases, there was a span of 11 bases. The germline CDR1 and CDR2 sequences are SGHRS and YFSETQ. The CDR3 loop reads CASSLGQSREQYF. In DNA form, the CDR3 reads TGCGCCAGCAGCTTGGGGCAGTCCAGAGAGCAGTACTTC.

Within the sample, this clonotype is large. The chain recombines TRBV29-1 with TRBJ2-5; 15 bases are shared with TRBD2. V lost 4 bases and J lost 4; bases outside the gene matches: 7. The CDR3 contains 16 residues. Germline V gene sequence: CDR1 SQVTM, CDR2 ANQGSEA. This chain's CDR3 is CSVGGLAGGVGETQYF. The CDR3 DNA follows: TGCAGCGTTGGAGGACTAGCGGGAGGGGTGGGAGAGACCCAGTACTTC. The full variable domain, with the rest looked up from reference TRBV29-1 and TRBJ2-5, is SAVISQKPSRDICQRGTSLTIQCQVDSQVTMMFWYRQQPGQSLTLIATANQGSEATYESGFVIDKFPISRPNLTFSTLTVSNMSPEDSSIYLCSVGGLAGGVGETQYFGPGTRLLVL.

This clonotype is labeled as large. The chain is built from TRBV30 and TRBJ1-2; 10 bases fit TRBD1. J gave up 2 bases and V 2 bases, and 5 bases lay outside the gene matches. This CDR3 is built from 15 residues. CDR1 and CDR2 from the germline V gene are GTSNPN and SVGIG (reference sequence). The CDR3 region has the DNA TGTGCCTGGAGTTTTGACAGGGGGCGAAACTATGGCTACACCTTC. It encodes CAWSFDRGRNYGYTF.

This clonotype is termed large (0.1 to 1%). The CDR3 DNA follows: TGTGCCAGCTCACCAAGGGCAGAAGAGACCCAGTACTTC. Its protein product is CASSPRAEETQYF. The rearrangement uses TRBV18 and TRBJ2-5, with D unresolved. Trimming stripped 2 bases from V and 3 bases from J, with 7 bases between. The CDR3 is 13 residues long. Germline CDR1 and CDR2: KGHSH and LQKENI.

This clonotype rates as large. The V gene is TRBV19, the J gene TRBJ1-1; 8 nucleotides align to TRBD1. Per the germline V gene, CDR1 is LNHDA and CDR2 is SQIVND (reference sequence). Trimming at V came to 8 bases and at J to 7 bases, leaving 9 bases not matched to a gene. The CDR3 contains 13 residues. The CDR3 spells CASHKTGVDEAFF. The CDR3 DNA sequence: TGTGCCAGTCATAAGACAGGGGTCGATGAAGCTTTCTTT.

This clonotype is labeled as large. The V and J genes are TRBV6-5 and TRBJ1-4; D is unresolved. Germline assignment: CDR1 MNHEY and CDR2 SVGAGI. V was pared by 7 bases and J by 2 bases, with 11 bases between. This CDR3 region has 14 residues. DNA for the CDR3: TGTGCCAGCAAAGCGCTGAAGACTAATGAAAAACTGTTTTTT. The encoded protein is CASKALKTNEKLFF.

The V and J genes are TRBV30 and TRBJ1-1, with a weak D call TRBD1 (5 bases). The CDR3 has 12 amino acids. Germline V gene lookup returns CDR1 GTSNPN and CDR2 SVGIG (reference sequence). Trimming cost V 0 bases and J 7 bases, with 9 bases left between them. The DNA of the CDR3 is TGTGCCTGGAGTGTCTCCAGGGATGAAGCTTTCTTT. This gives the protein CAWSVSRDEAFF.

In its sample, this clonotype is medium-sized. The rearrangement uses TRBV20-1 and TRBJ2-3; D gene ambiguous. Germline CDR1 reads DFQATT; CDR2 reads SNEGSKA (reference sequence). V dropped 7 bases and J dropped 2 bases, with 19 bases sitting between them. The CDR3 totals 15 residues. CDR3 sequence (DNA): TGCAGTGTCGCTACCTCCGGAGTAACCACAGATACGCAGTATTTT. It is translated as CSVATSGVTTDTQYF.

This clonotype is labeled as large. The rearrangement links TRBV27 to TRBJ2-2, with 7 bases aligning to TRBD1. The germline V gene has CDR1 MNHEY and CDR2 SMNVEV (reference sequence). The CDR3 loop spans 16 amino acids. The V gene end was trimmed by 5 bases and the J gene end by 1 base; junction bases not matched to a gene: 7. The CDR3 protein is CASSVLGQQNTGELFF. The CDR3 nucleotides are TGTGCCAGCAGTGTATTGGGACAGCAGAACACCGGGGAGCTGTTTTTT.